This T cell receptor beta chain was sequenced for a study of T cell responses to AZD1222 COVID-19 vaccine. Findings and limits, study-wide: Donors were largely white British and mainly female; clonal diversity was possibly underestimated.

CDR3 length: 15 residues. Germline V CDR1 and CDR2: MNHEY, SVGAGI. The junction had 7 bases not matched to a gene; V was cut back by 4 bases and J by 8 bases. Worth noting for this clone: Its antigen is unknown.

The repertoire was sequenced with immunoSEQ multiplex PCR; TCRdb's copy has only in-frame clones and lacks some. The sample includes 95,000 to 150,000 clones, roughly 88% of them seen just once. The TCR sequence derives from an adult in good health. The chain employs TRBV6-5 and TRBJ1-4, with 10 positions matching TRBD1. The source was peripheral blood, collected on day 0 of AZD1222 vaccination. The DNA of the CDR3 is TGTGCCAGCAGTTTGACGGGGGGACAGGGGGAAAAACTGTTTTTT. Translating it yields CASSLTGGQGEKLFF.